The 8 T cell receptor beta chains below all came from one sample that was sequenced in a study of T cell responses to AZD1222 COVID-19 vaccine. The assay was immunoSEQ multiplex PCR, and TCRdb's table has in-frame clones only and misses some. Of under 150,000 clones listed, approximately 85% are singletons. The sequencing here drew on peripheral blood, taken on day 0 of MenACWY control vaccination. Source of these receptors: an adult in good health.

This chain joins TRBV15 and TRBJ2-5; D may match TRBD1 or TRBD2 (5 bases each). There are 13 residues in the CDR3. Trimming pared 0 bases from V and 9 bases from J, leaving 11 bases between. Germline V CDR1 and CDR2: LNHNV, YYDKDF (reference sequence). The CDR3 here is CATSRDTLGAQYF. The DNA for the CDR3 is TGTGCCACCAGCAGAGACACACTAGGGGCCCAGTACTTC.

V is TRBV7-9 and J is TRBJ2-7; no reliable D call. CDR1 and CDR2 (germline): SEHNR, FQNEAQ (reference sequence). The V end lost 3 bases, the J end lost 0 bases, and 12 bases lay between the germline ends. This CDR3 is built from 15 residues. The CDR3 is CASSLTFQSSYEQYF. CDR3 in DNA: TGTGCCAGCAGCTTGACATTCCAGAGCTCCTACGAGCAGTACTTC.

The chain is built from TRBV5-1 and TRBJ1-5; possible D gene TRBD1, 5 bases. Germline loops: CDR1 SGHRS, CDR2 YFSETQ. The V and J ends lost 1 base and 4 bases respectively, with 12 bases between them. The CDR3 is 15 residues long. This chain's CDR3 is CASSLMPGQNQPQHF. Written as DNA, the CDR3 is TGCGCCAGCAGCTTGATGCCAGGGCAAAATCAGCCCCAGCATTTT.

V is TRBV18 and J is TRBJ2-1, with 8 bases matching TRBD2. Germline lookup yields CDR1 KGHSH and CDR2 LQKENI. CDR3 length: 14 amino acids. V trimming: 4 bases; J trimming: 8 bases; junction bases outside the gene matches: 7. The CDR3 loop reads CASSLSRGGDEQFF. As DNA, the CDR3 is TGTGCCAGCTCACTCTCACGGGGGGGGGATGAGCAGTTCTTC.

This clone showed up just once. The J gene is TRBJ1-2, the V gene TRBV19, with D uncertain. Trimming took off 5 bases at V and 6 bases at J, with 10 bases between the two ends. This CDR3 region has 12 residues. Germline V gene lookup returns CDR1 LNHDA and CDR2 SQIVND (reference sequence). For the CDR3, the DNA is TGTGCCAGTAGTCCTGACCGGGATGGCTACACCTTC. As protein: CASSPDRDGYTF. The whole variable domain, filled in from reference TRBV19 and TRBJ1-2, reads DGGITQSPKYLFRKEGQNVTLSCEQNLNHDAMYWYRQDPGQGLRLIYYSQIVNDFQKGDIAEGYSVSREKKESFPLTVTSAQKNPTAFYLCASSPDRDGYTFGSGTRLTVV.

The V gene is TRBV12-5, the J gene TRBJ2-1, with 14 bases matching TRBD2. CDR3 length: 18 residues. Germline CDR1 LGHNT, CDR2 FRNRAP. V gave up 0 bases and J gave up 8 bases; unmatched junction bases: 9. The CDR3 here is CASGLVRLAGGPFHEQFF. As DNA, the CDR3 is TGTGCTAGTGGTTTGGTGAGACTAGCGGGAGGGCCTTTCCATGAGCAGTTCTTC.

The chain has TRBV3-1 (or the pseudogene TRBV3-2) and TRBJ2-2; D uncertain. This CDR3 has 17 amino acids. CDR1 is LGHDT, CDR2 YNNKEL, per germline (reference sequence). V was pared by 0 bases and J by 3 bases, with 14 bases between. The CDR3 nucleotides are TGTGCCAGCAGCCAAGAGGCCCCGGACGGCTACACCGGGGAGCTGTTTTTT. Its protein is CASSQEAPDGYTGELFF.

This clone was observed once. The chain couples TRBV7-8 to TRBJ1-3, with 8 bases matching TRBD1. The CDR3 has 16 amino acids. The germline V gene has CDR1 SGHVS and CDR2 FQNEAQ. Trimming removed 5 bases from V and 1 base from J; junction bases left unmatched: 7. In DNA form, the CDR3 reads TGTGCCAGCAGCGCTAGACAGGGGAGGTCTGGAAACACCATATATTTT. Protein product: CASSARQGRSGNTIYF.